This record covers a single TCR beta chain. This specimen comes from a study of T cell changes during pregnancy in multiple sclerosis. TCRdb's copy holds only in-frame clones and misses some; the assay was immunoSEQ multiplex PCR. In the table there are tens of thousands of clones, just over 90% of which are singletons. V lost 3 bases to trimming and J lost 6 bases, with 7 bases between them. Germline V gives CDR1 MGHRA, CDR2 YSYEKL. CDR3 length equals 12 residues. The sequence was collected from a female donor with multiple sclerosis, enrolled in a pregnancy study. The sample here was peripheral blood, taken before pregnancy. The chain has TRBV4-1 and TRBJ2-3; D remains unclear. The CDR3 sequence: CASSHPRDTQYF. The CDR3 DNA reads as TGCGCCAGCAGCCACCCTCGGGATACGCAGTATTTT.